This T cell receptor beta chain was observed in a study of shared clonotypes between healthy human individuals. General study findings and limits: Non-shared clonotypes were found to have lower generation probabilities than the clonotypes that were shared by all four of the sorted-subset donors. Deeper or shallower sequencing was expected to change how clonotypes are shared among donors.

The table came from immunoSEQ multiplex PCR; TCRdb's copy has only in-frame clones and leaves some out. Among 400,000 or so clones listed, 95% to 97% were seen once. Study donors comprised healthy, HIV-negative adults devoid of recent acute infection or vaccination. The CD8 memory sample joined CD45RO+ cells and CCR7-negative CD45RA+ cells. CDR1 is SGDLS, CDR2 YYNGEE, per germline. The germline V and J ends were trimmed by 0 bases and 7 bases, with 12 bases remaining between them. This CDR3 contains 14 residues. A note on this clone: The antigen remains undetermined.

The clonotype was recovered from a young man in good health. Material for sequencing was memory CD8+ T cells sorted from blood. Noted subset: CD45RO+ cells pooled with CCR7-negative TemRA cells. The gene calls are TRBV9 and TRBJ2-3; D is unclear. The CDR3 is CASSVGVESHTQYF. The DNA of the CDR3 is TGTGCCAGCAGCGTAGGTGTAGAAAGCCATACGCAGTATTTT.